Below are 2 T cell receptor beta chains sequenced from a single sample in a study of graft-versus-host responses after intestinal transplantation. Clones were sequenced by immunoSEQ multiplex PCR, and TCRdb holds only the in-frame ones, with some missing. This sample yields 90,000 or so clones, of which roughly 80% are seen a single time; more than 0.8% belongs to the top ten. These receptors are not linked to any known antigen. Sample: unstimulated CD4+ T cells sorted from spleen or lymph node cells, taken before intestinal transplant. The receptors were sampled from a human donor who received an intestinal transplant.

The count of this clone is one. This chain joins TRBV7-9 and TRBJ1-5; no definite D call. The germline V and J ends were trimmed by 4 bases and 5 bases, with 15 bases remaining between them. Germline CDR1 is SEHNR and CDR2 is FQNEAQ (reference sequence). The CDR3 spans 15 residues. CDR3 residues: CASSSTGLLYQPQHF. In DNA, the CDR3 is TGTGCCAGCAGCTCGACGGGTCTCTTGTATCAGCCCCAGCATTTT.

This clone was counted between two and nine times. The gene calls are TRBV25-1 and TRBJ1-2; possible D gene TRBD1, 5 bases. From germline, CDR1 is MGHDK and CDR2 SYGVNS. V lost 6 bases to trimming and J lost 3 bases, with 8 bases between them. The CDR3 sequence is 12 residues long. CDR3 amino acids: CASSRGDYGYTF. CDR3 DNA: TGTGCCAGCAGCCGGGGGGACTATGGCTACACCTTC.